What follows is one TCR beta chain and its context. CDR3 length equals 15 residues. Germline values: CDR1 KGHSH, CDR2 LQKENI. Germline trimming cut 0 bases from V and 5 bases from J; bases unmatched to any gene: 4. The repertoire was sequenced with immunoSEQ multiplex PCR; TCRdb's copy has only in-frame clones and lacks some. The sample records about half a million clones, approximately 85% being singletons. The data derive from a study of blood T cell repertoires in COVID-19. About the study: Whether acute or convalescent, the COVID-19 samples came from the United States, Italy and Spain.

This chain links TRBV18 with TRBJ2-1; 7 nucleotides line up with TRBD2. Sequencing input: peripheral blood. This receptor was obtained from a human donor in a cohort sampled during active COVID-19. For the CDR3, the DNA is TGTGCCAGCTCACCACCAGAACTAGCGAACAATGAGCAGTTCTTC. Residues: CASSPPELANNEQFF.